Listed here are 8 T cell receptor beta chains from one sample, sequenced in a study of blood T cells in healthy people across ages. A sample-barcoded 5' primer and a J-beta primer mix were used in a second PCR of about 6 to 11 cycles. TCRdb called the 5' RACE reads again in MiXCR, with one record for every CDR3 protein. Among roughly 1,300,000 distinct CDR3 sequences, 55% to 75% were seen once, and the ten largest hold 6.5% to 8%. Sequencing was performed on blood. The receptors were gathered from a man younger than 35 in good health.

The chain links TRBV7-2 to TRBJ1-5, with D uncertain. The CDR3 is 12 residues long. V was clipped by 3 bases and J by 7 bases, with 7 bases between them. The germline gives CDR1 SGHTA, CDR2 FQGNSA. The CDR3 region has the DNA TGTGCCAGCAGCTTCAGGAGCCAGCCCCAGCATTTT. It is translated as CASSFRSQPQHF.

The chain recombines TRBV7-9 with TRBJ1-2, with D tentatively TRBD1 (5 bases). There are 17 residues in the CDR3. V was pared by 0 bases and J by 3 bases, with 17 bases between. The germline gives CDR1 SEHNR, CDR2 FQNEAQ (reference sequence). CDR3 in DNA: TGTGCCAGCAGCTTAGCGATCGGGGGGTCGGGGTACTATGGCTACACCTTC. This gives the protein CASSLAIGGSGYYGYTF.

This clonotype turned up a few times. The chain combines TRBV6-6 with TRBJ2-7; 7 positions agree with TRBD1. Germline V gene lookup returns CDR1 MNHNY and CDR2 SVGAGI (reference sequence). The CDR3 loop spans 15 amino acids. V gave up 7 bases and J gave up 7 bases; unmatched junction bases: 16. The CDR3 here is CASTPKGEQGWEQYF. The CDR3 DNA reads as TGTGCCAGCACTCCCAAGGGGGAACAGGGGTGGGAGCAGTACTTC.

V gene TRBV12-3 or TRBV12-4 combines with J gene TRBJ2-1; D possibly corresponds to TRBD2 (5 bases). The CDR3 length is 10 residues. Trimming cost V 8 bases and J 10 bases, with 9 bases left between them. The CDR3 is CASGPSEQFF. DNA for the CDR3: TGTGCCAGCGGACCTAGCGAGCAGTTCTTC.

The chain joins TRBV6-2 or TRBV6-3 to TRBJ2-7, with 9 bases lining up with TRBD1. Germline V gives CDR1 MNHEY, CDR2 SVGEGT. Trimming took 10 bases from V and 3 from J; bases not matched to a gene: 13. The length of the CDR3 is 15 residues. CDR3: CATKKTGTGSYEQYF. The CDR3 nucleotides read TGTGCCACCAAGAAGACCGGGACAGGGAGCTACGAGCAGTACTTC.

The V gene is TRBV12-3 or TRBV12-4, the J gene TRBJ2-4; TRBD2 matches 13 bases. Trimming cost V 4 bases and J 3 bases; bases outside gene matches: 12. CDR3 length equals 19 residues. The CDR3 DNA sequence: TGTGCCAGCAGTTCCATCGGACTAGCGGGGGAGGAGGTCAAAAACATTCAGTACTTC. This encodes CASSSIGLAGEEVKNIQYF.

This clonotype was observed a few times. This chain connects TRBV21-1 to TRBJ2-6; TRBD1 reflects the table's D call only, with no check against the DNA. TRBV21-1 is described as a pseudogene. The CDR3 has 19 residues. In nucleotides, the CDR3 is TGTGCCAGCAGCAAAGTTAGGACAGGGGGCGGTGATGGGGCCAACGTCCTGACTTTC. Residues: CASSKVRTGGGDGANVLTF.

V is TRBV7-2 and J is TRBJ2-1, with 8 bases lining up with TRBD2. The CDR3 covers 15 residues. The ends lost 6 bases at V and 1 base at J; junction bases unmatched: 5. Germline V lookup: CDR1 SGHTA, CDR2 FQGNSA. This chain's CDR3 is CASRLSGESYNEQFF. CDR3 nucleotides: TGTGCCAGCAGACTTAGCGGGGAGTCCTACAATGAGCAGTTCTTC. The complete variable domain, with remaining parts taken from reference TRBV7-2 and TRBJ2-1, reads GAGVSQSPSNKVTEKGKDVELRCDPISGHTALYWYRQSLGQGLEFLIYFQGNSAPDKSGLPSDRFSAERTGGSVSTLTIQRTQQEDSAVYLCASRLSGESYNEQFFGPGTRLTVL.